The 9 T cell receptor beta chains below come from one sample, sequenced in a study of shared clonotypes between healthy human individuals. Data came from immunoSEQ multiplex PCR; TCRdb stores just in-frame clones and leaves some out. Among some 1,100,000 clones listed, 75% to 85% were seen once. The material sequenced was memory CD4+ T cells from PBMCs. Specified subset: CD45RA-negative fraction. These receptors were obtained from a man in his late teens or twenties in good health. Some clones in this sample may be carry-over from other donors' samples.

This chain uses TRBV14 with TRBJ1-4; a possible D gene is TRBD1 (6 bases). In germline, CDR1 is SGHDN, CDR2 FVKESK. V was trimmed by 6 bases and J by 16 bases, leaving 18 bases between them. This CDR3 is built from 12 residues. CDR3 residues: CASSSTGSGAFF. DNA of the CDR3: TGTGCCAGCAGTTCCACAGGGTCGGGAGCGTTTTTT. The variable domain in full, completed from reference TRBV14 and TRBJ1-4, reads EAGVTQFPSHSVIEKGQTVTLRCDPISGHDNLYWYRRVMGKEIKFLLHFVKESKQDESGMPNNRFLAERTGGTYSTLKVQPAELEDSGVYFCASSSTGSGAFFGSGTQLSVL.

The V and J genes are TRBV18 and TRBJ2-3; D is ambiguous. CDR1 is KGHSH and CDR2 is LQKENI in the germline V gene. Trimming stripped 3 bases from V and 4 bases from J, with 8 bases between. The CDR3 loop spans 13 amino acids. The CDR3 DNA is TGTGCCAGCTCACCTTTAAGTGCAGATACGCAGTATTTT. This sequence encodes CASSPLSADTQYF.

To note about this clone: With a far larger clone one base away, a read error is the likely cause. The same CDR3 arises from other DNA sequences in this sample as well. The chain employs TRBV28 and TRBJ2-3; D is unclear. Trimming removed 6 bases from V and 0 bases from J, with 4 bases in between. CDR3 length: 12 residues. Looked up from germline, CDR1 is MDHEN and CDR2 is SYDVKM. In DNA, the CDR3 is TGTGCCAGCAGCTTTAGCACAGATACGCAGTATTTT. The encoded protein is CASSFSTDTQYF. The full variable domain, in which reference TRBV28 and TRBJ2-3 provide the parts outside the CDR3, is DVKVTQSSRYLVKRTGEKVFLECVQDMDHENMFWYRQDPGLGLRLIYFSYDVKMKEKGDIPEGYSVSREKKERFSLILESASTNQTSMYLCASSFSTDTQYFGPGTRLTVL.

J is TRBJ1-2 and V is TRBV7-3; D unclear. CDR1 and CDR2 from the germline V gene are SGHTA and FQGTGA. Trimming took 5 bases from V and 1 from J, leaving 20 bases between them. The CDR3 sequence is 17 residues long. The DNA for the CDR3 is TGTGCCAGCAGCCCTACCCCGGAAGACGTGCGTAACTATGGCTACACCTTC. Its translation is CASSPTPEDVRNYGYTF.

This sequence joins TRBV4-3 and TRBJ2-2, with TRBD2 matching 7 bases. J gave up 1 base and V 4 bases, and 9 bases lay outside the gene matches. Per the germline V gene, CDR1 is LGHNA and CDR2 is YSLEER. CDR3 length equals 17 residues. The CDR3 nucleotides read TGCGCCAGCAGCCGCCTGAGGGCTAGCGGGAACACCGGGGAGCTGTTTTTT. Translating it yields CASSRLRASGNTGELFF.

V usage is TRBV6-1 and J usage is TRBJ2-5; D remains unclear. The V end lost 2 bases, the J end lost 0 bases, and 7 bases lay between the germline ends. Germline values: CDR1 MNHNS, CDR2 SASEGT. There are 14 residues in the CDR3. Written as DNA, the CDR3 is TGTGCCAGCAGTGAATCTAGGTACCAAGAGACCCAGTACTTC. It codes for CASSESRYQETQYF.

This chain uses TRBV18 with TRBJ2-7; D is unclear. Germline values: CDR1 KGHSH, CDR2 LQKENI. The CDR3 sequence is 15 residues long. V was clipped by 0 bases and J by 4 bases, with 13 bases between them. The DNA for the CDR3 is TGTGCCAGCTCACCACCGCGGAATGGGGTGTACGAGCAGTACTTC. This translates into CASSPPRNGVYEQYF.

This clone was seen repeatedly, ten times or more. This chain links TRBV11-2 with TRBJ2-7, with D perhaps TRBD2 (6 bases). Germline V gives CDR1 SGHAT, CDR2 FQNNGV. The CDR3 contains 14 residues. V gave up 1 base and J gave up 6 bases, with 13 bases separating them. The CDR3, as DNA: TGTGCCAGCAGCTTAGCCCACGGGCGGGGCGAGCAGTACTTC. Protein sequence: CASSLAHGRGEQYF.

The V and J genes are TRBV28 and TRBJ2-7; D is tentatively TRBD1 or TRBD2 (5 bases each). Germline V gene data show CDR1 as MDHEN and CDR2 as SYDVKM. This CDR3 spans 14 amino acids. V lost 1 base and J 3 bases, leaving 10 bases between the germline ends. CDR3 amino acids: CASSLFRDGYEQYF. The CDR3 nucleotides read TGTGCCAGCAGTTTATTCAGGGACGGCTACGAGCAGTACTTC.